The present T cell receptor beta chain was sequenced within a study of blood T cell repertoires in COVID-19. Background on the study: The United States, Italy and Spain supplied acute and convalescent COVID-19 samples.

V dropped 3 bases and J dropped 2 bases, with 20 bases sitting between them. The CDR3 covers 18 residues. From germline, CDR1 is SGDLS and CDR2 YYNGEE. Repertoires were generated with immunoSEQ multiplex PCR, while TCRdb's copy carries only in-frame clones and drops some. The sample lists around 250,000 clones; more than 65% were seen once. The specimen was peripheral blood. This TCR was recovered from a middle-aged man with active or convalescent COVID-19. The gene calls are TRBV9 and TRBJ2-2; a weak D match, TRBD1 (5 bases). For the CDR3, the DNA is TGTGCCAGCAGCGCAAGGGGCAGCCAACCCCAAAACACCGGGGAGCTGTTTTTT. The encoded protein is CASSARGSQPQNTGELFF. The full variable domain, its missing parts supplied by reference TRBV9 and TRBJ2-2, is DSGVTQTPKHLITATGQRVTLRCSPRSGDLSVYWYQQSLDQGLQFLIQYYNGEERAKGNILERFSAQQFPDLHSELNLSSLELGDSALYFCASSARGSQPQNTGELFFGEGSRLTVL.